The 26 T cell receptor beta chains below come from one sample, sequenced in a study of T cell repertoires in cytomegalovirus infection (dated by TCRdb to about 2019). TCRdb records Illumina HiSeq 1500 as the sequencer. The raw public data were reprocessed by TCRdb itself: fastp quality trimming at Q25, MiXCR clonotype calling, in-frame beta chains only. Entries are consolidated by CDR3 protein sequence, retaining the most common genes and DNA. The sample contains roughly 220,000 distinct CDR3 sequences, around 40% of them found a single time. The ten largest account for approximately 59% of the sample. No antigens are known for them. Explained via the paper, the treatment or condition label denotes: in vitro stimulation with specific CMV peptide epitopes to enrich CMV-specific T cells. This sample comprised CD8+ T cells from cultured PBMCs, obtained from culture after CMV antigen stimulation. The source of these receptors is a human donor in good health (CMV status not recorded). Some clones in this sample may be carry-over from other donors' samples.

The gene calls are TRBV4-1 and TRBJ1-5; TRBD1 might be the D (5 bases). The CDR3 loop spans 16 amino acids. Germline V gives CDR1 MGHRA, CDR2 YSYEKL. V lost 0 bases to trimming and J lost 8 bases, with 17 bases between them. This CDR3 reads CASSQDRQEAGKPQHF. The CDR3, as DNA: TGCGCCAGCAGCCAAGATCGCCAGGAGGCAGGGAAGCCCCAGCATTTT.

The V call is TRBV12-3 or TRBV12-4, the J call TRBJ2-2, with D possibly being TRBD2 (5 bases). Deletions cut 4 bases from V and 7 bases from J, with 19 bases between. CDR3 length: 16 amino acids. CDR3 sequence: CASSSPGERVFGELFF. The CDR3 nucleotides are TGTGCCAGCAGTTCCCCCGGGGAAAGGGTCTTCGGGGAGCTGTTTTTT.

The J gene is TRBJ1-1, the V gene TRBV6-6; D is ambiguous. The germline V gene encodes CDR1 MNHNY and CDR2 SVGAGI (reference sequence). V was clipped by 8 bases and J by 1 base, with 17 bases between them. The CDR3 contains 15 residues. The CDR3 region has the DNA TGTGCCAGCCGAATCATGGCCGAACCGAACACTGAAGCTTTCTTT. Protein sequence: CASRIMAEPNTEAFF.

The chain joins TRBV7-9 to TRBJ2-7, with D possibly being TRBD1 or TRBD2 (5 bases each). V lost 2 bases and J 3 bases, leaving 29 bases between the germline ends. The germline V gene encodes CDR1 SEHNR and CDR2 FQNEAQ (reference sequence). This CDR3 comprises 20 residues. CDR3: CASSLRVGGDPRSFRYEQYF. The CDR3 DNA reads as TGTGCCAGCAGCTTAAGGGTTGGGGGAGACCCGCGCAGTTTCCGCTACGAGCAGTACTTC.

The CDR3 DNA reads as TGTGCCAGCAGCCCTCACGGGACAGGGATTTCTGGGGCCAACGTCCTGACTTTC. This encodes CASSPHGTGISGANVLTF. The chain combines TRBV7-6 with TRBJ2-6; 9 nucleotides agree with TRBD1. With V trimmed by 5 bases and J by 1 base, 9 bases remained unmatched. CDR1 and CDR2 (germline): SGHVS, FNYEAQ. The CDR3 contains 18 residues.

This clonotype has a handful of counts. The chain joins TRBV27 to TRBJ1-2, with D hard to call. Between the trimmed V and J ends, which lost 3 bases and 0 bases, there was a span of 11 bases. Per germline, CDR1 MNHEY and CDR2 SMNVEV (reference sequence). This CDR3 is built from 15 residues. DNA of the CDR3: TGTGCCAGCAGTTTGGCAGGACCTTCTAACTATGGCTACACCTTC. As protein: CASSLAGPSNYGYTF.

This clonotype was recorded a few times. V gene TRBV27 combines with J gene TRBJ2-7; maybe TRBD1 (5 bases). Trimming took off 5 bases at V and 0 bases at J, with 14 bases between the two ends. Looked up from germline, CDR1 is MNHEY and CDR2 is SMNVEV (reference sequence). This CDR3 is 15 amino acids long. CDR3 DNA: TGTGCCAGCAGTACACGAGGACACAGCTCCTACGAGCAGTACTTC. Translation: CASSTRGHSSYEQYF.

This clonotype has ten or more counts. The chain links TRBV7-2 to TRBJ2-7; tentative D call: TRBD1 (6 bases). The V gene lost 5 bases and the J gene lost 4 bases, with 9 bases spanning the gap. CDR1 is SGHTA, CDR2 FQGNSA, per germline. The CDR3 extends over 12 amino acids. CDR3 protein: CASSPGAYEQYF. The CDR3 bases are TGTGCCAGCAGCCCAGGGGCTTACGAGCAGTACTTC.

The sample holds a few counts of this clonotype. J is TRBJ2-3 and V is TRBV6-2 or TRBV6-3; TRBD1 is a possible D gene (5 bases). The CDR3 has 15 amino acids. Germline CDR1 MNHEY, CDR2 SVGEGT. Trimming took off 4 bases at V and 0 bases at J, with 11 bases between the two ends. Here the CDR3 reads CASSFSHRSTDTQYF. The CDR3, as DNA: TGTGCCAGCAGTTTTTCACACAGGAGCACAGATACGCAGTATTTT.

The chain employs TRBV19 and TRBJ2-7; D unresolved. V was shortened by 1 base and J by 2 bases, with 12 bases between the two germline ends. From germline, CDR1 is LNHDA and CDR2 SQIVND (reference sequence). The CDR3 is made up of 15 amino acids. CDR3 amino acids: CASSIVLTEPYEQYF. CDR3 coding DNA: TGTGCCAGTAGTATAGTACTAACCGAGCCCTACGAGCAGTACTTC.

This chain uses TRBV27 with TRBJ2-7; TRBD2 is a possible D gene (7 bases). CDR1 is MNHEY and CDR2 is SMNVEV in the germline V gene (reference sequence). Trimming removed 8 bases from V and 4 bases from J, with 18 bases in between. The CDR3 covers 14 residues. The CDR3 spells CASSPGRGGYEQYF. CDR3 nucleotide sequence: TGTGCCAGCTCCCCCGGAAGGGGGGGGTACGAGCAGTACTTC.

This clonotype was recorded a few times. CDR3: CASSPRSGTGRWTEAFF. The DNA of the CDR3 is TGTGCCAGCAGCCCCCGGTCAGGAACAGGGAGGTGGACTGAAGCTTTCTTT. The rearrangement links TRBV7-6 to TRBJ1-1; D might be TRBD1 (6 bases). Trimming removed 5 bases from V and 5 bases from J, with 24 bases in between. The CDR3 extends over 17 amino acids. Germline V gene data show CDR1 as SGHVS and CDR2 as FNYEAQ.

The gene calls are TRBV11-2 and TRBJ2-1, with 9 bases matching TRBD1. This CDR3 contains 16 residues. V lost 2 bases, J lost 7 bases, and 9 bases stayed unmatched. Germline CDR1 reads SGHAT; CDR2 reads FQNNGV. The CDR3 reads CASSLLTGGARNEQFF. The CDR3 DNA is TGTGCCAGCAGCTTACTTACAGGGGGCGCACGGAATGAGCAGTTCTTC.

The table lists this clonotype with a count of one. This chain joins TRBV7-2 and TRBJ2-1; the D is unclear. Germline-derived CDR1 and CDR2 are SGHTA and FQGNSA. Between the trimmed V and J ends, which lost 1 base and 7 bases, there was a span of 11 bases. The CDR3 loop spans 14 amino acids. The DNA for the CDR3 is TGTGCCAGCAGCTTAGAATACTTATTGAATGAGCAGTTCTTC. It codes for CASSLEYLLNEQFF.

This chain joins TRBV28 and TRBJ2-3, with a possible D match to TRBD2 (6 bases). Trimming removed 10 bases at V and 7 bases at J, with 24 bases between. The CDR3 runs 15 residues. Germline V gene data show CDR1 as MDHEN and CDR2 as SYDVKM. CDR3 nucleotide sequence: TGTGCCATCTACCGGTCGGGAGAATCGTCTAATACGCAGTATTTT. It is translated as CAIYRSGESSNTQYF.

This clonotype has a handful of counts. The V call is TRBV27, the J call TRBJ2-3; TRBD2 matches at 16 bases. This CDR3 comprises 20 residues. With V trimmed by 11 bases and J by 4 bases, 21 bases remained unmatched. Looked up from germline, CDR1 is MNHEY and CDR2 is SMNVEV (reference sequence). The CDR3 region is CACPETPGLAGGPGSDTQYF. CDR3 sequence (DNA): TGTGCCTGCCCCGAGACACCGGGACTAGCGGGAGGGCCGGGTTCAGATACGCAGTATTTT.

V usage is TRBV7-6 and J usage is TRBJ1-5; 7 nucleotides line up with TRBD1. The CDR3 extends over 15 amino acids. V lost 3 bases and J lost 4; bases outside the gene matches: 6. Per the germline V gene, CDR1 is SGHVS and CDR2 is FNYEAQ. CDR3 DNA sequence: TGTGCCAGCAGCTTCGAACCGGGACAGAATCAGCCCCAGCATTTT. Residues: CASSFEPGQNQPQHF.

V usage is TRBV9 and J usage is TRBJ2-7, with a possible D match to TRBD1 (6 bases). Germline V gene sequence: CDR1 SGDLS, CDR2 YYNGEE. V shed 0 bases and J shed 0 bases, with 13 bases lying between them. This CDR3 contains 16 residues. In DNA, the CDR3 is TGTGCCAGCAGCGTAGAATCTGGGGGCCCCTCCTACGAGCAGTACTTC. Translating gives CASSVESGGPSYEQYF.

CDR3 coding DNA: TGTGCCAGCAGCTCCACGGACAGGGTGCTAGGCTACACCTTC. Encoded protein: CASSSTDRVLGYTF. The V gene is TRBV7-9, the J gene TRBJ1-2, with 8 nucleotides matching TRBD1. Trimming at V came to 4 bases and at J to 8 bases, leaving 9 bases not matched to a gene. The germline CDR1 and CDR2 sequences are SEHNR and FQNEAQ (reference sequence). This CDR3 has 14 amino acids.

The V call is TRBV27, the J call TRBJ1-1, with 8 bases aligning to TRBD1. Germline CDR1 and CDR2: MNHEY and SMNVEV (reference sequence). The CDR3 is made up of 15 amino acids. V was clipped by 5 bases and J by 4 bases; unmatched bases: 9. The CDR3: CASSQDRGRVTEAFF. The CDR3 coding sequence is TGTGCCAGCAGTCAAGACAGGGGTCGCGTCACTGAAGCTTTCTTT.

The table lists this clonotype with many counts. CDR3 sequence reads: CASSRVASLNTEAFF. CDR3 DNA: TGTGCCAGCAGCCGGGTCGCCTCTTTAAACACTGAAGCTTTCTTT. The gene calls are TRBV11-2 and TRBJ1-1; D gene ambiguous. The CDR3 covers 15 residues. V was cut by 5 bases and J by 2 bases, with 15 bases left in between. Germline CDR1 SGHAT, CDR2 FQNNGV.

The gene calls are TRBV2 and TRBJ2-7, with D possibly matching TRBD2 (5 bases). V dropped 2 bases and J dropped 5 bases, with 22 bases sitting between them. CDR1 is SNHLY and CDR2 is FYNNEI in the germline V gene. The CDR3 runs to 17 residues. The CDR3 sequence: CASSEPSYTMEDHEQYF. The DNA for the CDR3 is TGTGCCAGCAGTGAACCCTCTTACACGATGGAGGACCACGAGCAGTACTTC.

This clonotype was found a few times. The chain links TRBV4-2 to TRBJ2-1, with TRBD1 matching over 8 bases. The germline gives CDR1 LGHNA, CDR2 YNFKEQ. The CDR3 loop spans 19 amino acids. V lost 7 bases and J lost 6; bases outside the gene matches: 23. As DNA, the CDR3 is TGTGCCAGCAACATCCTTGGGGGCCGTCAGGGGGCTGTACGCAATGAGCAGTTCTTC. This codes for CASNILGGRQGAVRNEQFF.

CDR3 nucleotides: TGTGCCAGCCCCTGGGCTGTCCACGAGCAGTACTTC. Encoded protein: CASPWAVHEQYF. The gene calls are TRBV27 and TRBJ2-7, with D hard to call. CDR1 MNHEY and CDR2 SMNVEV come from the germline V gene (reference sequence). V was pared by 8 bases and J by 5 bases, with 13 bases between. The CDR3 is 12 residues long.

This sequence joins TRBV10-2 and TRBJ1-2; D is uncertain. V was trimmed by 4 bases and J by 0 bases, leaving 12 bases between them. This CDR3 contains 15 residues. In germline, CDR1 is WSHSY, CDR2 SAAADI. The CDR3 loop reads CASSGPEGTNYGYTF. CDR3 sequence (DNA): TGCGCCAGCAGTGGGCCGGAGGGTACTAACTATGGCTACACCTTC.

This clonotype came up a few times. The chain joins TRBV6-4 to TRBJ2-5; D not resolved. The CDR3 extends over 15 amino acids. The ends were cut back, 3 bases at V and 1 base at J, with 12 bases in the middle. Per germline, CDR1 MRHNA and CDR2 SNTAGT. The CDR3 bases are TGTGCCAGCAGTGATACGCCGATCCCCCAAGAGACCCAGTACTTC. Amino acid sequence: CASSDTPIPQETQYF.